A selection of T cell receptor beta chains follows, all from one sample in a study of cytomegalovirus exposure and HLA in healthy donors. The assay was immunoSEQ multiplex PCR, and TCRdb's table has in-frame clones only and misses some. The repertoire holds 90,000 or so clones, with roughly four fifths as singletons. The sample was PBMCs. These receptors all stem from a man aged 25-40 years in good health and CMV-seropositive. CDR3s leave out the opening cysteine and the closing phenylalanine or tryptophan. Fields, in order: CDR3 protein, J gene, V gene, clone size, D gene. The D gene is left open where the match is weak. Clone size is not always given. Where it is, it says once, few, many or a class for expanded clones.

cdr3_aa: ASSPLGDEQF
j_call: TRBJ2-1
v_call: TRBV18
clone_size: NA
d_call: NA

cdr3_aa: ASSPYGGDGDTQY
j_call: TRBJ2-3
v_call: TRBV9
clone_size: NA
d_call: TRBD2

cdr3_aa: ASSFGTAGGIQY
j_call: TRBJ2-4
v_call: TRBV7-8
clone_size: NA
d_call: NA

cdr3_aa: ASSDGGETQY
j_call: TRBJ2-5
v_call: TRBV6-1
clone_size: NA
d_call: NA

cdr3_aa: ASSEVVVGLAGADTQY
j_call: TRBJ2-3
v_call: TRBV6-1
clone_size: NA
d_call: TRBD2

cdr3_aa: ASSILGAIYGYT
j_call: TRBJ1-2
v_call: TRBV19
clone_size: NA
d_call: NA

cdr3_aa: ASSGGASYEQY
j_call: TRBJ2-7
v_call: TRBV5-1
clone_size: NA
d_call: TRBD1

cdr3_aa: ASSQDPGVGNQPQH
j_call: TRBJ1-5
v_call: TRBV4-1
clone_size: few
d_call: NA

cdr3_aa: SVELAKNIQY
j_call: TRBJ2-4
v_call: TRBV29-1
clone_size: NA
d_call: NA

cdr3_aa: ASSPTGQGVEKLF
j_call: TRBJ1-4
v_call: TRBV2
clone_size: once
d_call: TRBD1

cdr3_aa: ASSLERVQETQY
j_call: TRBJ2-5
v_call: TRBV11-2
clone_size: once
d_call: NA

cdr3_aa: ASSYLGPLGTEAF
j_call: TRBJ1-1
v_call: TRBV6-6
clone_size: NA
d_call: NA

cdr3_aa: ASSHPEGGAIYEQY
j_call: TRBJ2-7
v_call: TRBV7-9
clone_size: NA
d_call: NA

cdr3_aa: ASSQPYEKLF
j_call: TRBJ1-4
v_call: TRBV4-1
clone_size: NA
d_call: NA

cdr3_aa: ASSSTGASYNEQF
j_call: TRBJ2-1
v_call: TRBV4-3
clone_size: NA
d_call: TRBD1

cdr3_aa: ASSLQGADNSPLH
j_call: TRBJ1-6
v_call: TRBV6-6
clone_size: NA
d_call: TRBD1

cdr3_aa: SSSLAWDSESSGNTIY
j_call: TRBJ1-3
v_call: TRBV7-9
clone_size: NA
d_call: TRBD1

cdr3_aa: ASSLAGTGVGQPQH
j_call: TRBJ1-5
v_call: TRBV5-5
clone_size: NA
d_call: TRBD1

cdr3_aa: ASSLRLAGDNEQF
j_call: TRBJ2-1
v_call: TRBV14
clone_size: NA
d_call: TRBD2

cdr3_aa: ASGQGFYGYT
j_call: TRBJ1-2
v_call: TRBV2
clone_size: NA
d_call: NA

cdr3_aa: ASSRDRQGRHIQY
j_call: TRBJ2-4
v_call: TRBV27
clone_size: NA
d_call: TRBD1

cdr3_aa: ASSEAFQGKETQY
j_call: TRBJ2-5
v_call: TRBV25-1
clone_size: NA
d_call: NA

cdr3_aa: ASSPRSGTTAYYNEQF
j_call: TRBJ2-1
v_call: TRBV5-6
clone_size: NA
d_call: TRBD2

cdr3_aa: ASSSGQSSYEQY
j_call: TRBJ2-7
v_call: TRBV27
clone_size: few
d_call: NA

cdr3_aa: ASSVGGGGSNQPQH
j_call: TRBJ1-5
v_call: TRBV9
clone_size: NA
d_call: NA

cdr3_aa: ASSDLAGSNEQF
j_call: TRBJ2-1
v_call: TRBV10-2
clone_size: NA
d_call: TRBD2

cdr3_aa: ASSPGGSPLH
j_call: TRBJ1-6
v_call: TRBV5-4
clone_size: NA
d_call: TRBD1

cdr3_aa: ASSSRTAQNQPQH
j_call: TRBJ1-5
v_call: TRBV6-5
clone_size: NA
d_call: NA

cdr3_aa: AWKGESPYNEQF
j_call: TRBJ2-1
v_call: TRBV30
clone_size: NA
d_call: NA

cdr3_aa: ASSIGQGRQPQH
j_call: TRBJ1-5
v_call: TRBV7-2
clone_size: NA
d_call: TRBD1

cdr3_aa: ASSAPEGPTTNEKLF
j_call: TRBJ1-4
v_call: TRBV18
clone_size: NA
d_call: NA

cdr3_aa: ASSPRTSGGSYNEQF
j_call: TRBJ2-1
v_call: TRBV5-1
clone_size: few
d_call: TRBD2

cdr3_aa: AISGSSGSDGELF
j_call: TRBJ2-2
v_call: TRBV10-3
clone_size: NA
d_call: TRBD2

cdr3_aa: ASSGGQGGETQY
j_call: TRBJ2-5
v_call: TRBV9
clone_size: NA
d_call: NA

cdr3_aa: AWRVPAGAMNTEAF
j_call: TRBJ1-1
v_call: TRBV30
clone_size: NA
d_call: NA

cdr3_aa: ASSWTTGTERLNTEAF
j_call: TRBJ1-1
v_call: TRBV5-1
clone_size: NA
d_call: TRBD1

cdr3_aa: AWSPGLAQYEQY
j_call: TRBJ2-7
v_call: TRBV30
clone_size: NA
d_call: TRBD2

cdr3_aa: ASSLPSGRAGTGELF
j_call: TRBJ2-2
v_call: TRBV27
clone_size: NA
d_call: TRBD2

cdr3_aa: ASSPRTGLLSEQY
j_call: TRBJ2-7
v_call: TRBV27
clone_size: NA
d_call: TRBD1

cdr3_aa: ASSLPGAYEQY
j_call: TRBJ2-7
v_call: TRBV27
clone_size: NA
d_call: NA

cdr3_aa: ASSEGTGATEAF
j_call: TRBJ1-1
v_call: TRBV6-4
clone_size: few
d_call: TRBD1

cdr3_aa: ASSVGTGTGELF
j_call: TRBJ2-2
v_call: TRBV9
clone_size: once
d_call: TRBD1